This is a list of T cell receptor beta chains from one sample in a study of blood T cell repertoires in COVID-19. The repertoire was sequenced with immunoSEQ multiplex PCR; TCRdb's copy has only in-frame clones and lacks some. The table lists some 58,000 clones, roughly 84% of them singletons. The sample taken for sequencing was peripheral blood. The receptor source for this set is a man over 45 with active COVID-19. The CDR3 runs from the conserved cysteine through the conserved F or W. Fields, in order: CDR3 DNA, CDR3 protein, J gene, D gene, clone size, V gene. D genes are given only for firm matches. Expanded clones are given a class, and other clones once, few, many or no size at all.

TGTGCCAGCAGCGCTACCAGCGGGAGTGTTAGGTACGAGCAGTACTTC | CASSATSGSVRYEQYF | TRBJ2-7 | TRBD2 | . | TRBV7-9
TGTGCCAGCAGCTTAGAATCGTTGCGCACTGAAGCTTTCTTT | CASSLESLRTEAFF | TRBJ1-1 | . | . | TRBV7-3
TGCGCCAGCAGTCGGGACAGGGGTTCCTACGAGCAGTACTTC | CASSRDRGSYEQYF | TRBJ2-7 | TRBD1 | once | TRBV4-1
TGTGCCAGCAGCGTAGACAGTAACTATGGCTACACCTTC | CASSVDSNYGYTF | TRBJ1-2 | . | . | TRBV9
TGTGCCAGCAGCCCACAGGGGGGGAGCTCCTACGAGCAGTACTTC | CASSPQGGSSYEQYF | TRBJ2-7 | . | . | TRBV7-2
TGTGCCTGGAGTGTACTGAGAAACAGGGACAATGAGCAGTTCTTC | CAWSVLRNRDNEQFF | TRBJ2-1 | . | . | TRBV30
TGTGCCAGCAGCGTAGTCCCCGGAGGTAACTATGGCTACACCTTC | CASSVVPGGNYGYTF | TRBJ1-2 | . | . | TRBV9
TGTGCCAGCAGCCAAGCCTCGGGACAGAATTACGAGCAGTACTTC | CASSQASGQNYEQYF | TRBJ2-7 | TRBD1 | . | TRBV3-1/TRBV3-2
TGCGCCAGCAGCTTCATGGGGGAGGATGAGACCCAGTACTTC | CASSFMGEDETQYF | TRBJ2-5 | . | few | TRBV5-1
TGTGCCAGCAAGTTTCGGGGGGGGAACTATGGCTACACCTTC | CASKFRGGNYGYTF | TRBJ1-2 | . | . | TRBV4-2
TGTGCCAGCAGCGTAGGAGGAAGCAATCAGCCCCAGCATTTT | CASSVGGSNQPQHF | TRBJ1-5 | . | . | TRBV9
TGTGCCAGCAGTTTTTCGCCCGGTCCGGGGGGGCAAGAGACCCAGTACTTC | CASSFSPGPGGQETQYF | TRBJ2-5 | TRBD2 | once | TRBV28
TGTGCCAGCAGTGGACAGGGGGCCGGGGGAAACACCATATATTTT | CASSGQGAGGNTIYF | TRBJ1-3 | TRBD1 | . | TRBV28
TGTGCCAGCAGCTTGGGACTGTTGAACACTGAAGCTTTCTTT | CASSLGLLNTEAFF | TRBJ1-1 | . | once | TRBV7-2
TGTGCCAGCAGCGTTGGGACAGGGGGGAGCTCCTATAATTCACCCCTCCACTTT | CASSVGTGGSSYNSPLHF | TRBJ1-6 | TRBD1 | . | TRBV9
TGTGCCAGCAGTGAACAGTTGAACACTGAAGCTTTCTTT | CASSEQLNTEAFF | TRBJ1-1 | . | . | TRBV6-1
TGTGCCAGCAGCTCCGGACTGACAGGAAACACCATATATTTT | CASSSGLTGNTIYF | TRBJ1-3 | . | . | TRBV7-2
TGCGCCAGCAGCTTCTTCGAAGAGACCCAGTACTTC | CASSFFEETQYF | TRBJ2-5 | . | . | TRBV5-1
TGCGCCAGCAGCTTGGGTAGCGGAAATAGAGCAGATACGCAGTATTTT | CASSLGSGNRADTQYF | TRBJ2-3 | . | . | TRBV5-1
TGTGCCAGCAGCTCTCAACTTTACGGTGATACCGAAGAGACCCAGTACTTC | CASSSQLYGDTEETQYF | TRBJ2-5 | . | . | TRBV7-9
TGTGCCAGTAGTACCGCTTCTTCGACAGGGGGGACCAGGGAGCTGTTTTTT | CASSTASSTGGTRELFF | TRBJ2-2 | TRBD1 | . | TRBV19
TGTGCCAGCAGCCCCTATACAGTATCGAACTACGAGCAGTACTTC | CASSPYTVSNYEQYF | TRBJ2-7 | . | . | TRBV11-2
TGCGCCAGCAGCCAAGTGGCAAGCACAGATACGCAGTATTTT | CASSQVASTDTQYF | TRBJ2-3 | . | . | TRBV4-3
TGCGCCAGCAGCCCAGAAGAGACAGGGCGGCGGACTGAAGCTTTCTTT | CASSPEETGRRTEAFF | TRBJ1-1 | TRBD1 | . | TRBV5-1
TGTGCCAGCAGTTACTCTCGGACAGGGGGCCTGCTGGCCCAGCATTTT | CASSYSRTGGLLAQHF | TRBJ1-5 | TRBD1 | . | TRBV6-5
TGTGCCAGCAGCAAAATCCAGGGTGGGGATTCACCCCTCCACTTT | CASSKIQGGDSPLHF | TRBJ1-6 | . | . | TRBV28
TGTGCCAGCAGTCCTCAGGGTAGGGTGGCTGAAGCTTTCTTT | CASSPQGRVAEAFF | TRBJ1-1 | . | . | TRBV28
TGCGCCAGCAGCCAAGGTGCAACTAGCGGGAGCACAGATACGCAGTATTTT | CASSQGATSGSTDTQYF | TRBJ2-3 | TRBD2 | . | TRBV4-1
TGTGCCAGCAGCGTAGAGCCCACCACGTACACTGAAGCTTTCTTT | CASSVEPTTYTEAFF | TRBJ1-1 | . | . | TRBV9
TGTGCCAGCAGTTACTCGACTGAGACCCAGTACTTC | CASSYSTETQYF | TRBJ2-5 | . | . | TRBV6-2/TRBV6-3
TGTGCCAGCTCCCGGGGTACCCGCACAGATACGCAGTATTTT | CASSRGTRTDTQYF | TRBJ2-3 | . | . | TRBV6-6
TGCGCCAGCAGCTCTGGAGATGGCTACACCTTC | CASSSGDGYTF | TRBJ1-2 | . | . | TRBV5-1
TGTGCCAGTAGTGTGGGACACGGGTCCGGCGAGCAGTACTTC | CASSVGHGSGEQYF | TRBJ2-7 | . | . | TRBV19
TGTGCCAGCAGTGACCTATGGACAGGGGAGACTGAAGCTTTCTTT | CASSDLWTGETEAFF | TRBJ1-1 | TRBD1 | . | TRBV2
TGTGCCAGTAGGGGACAGGGTGGGGCTGAGACCCAGTACTTC | CASRGQGGAETQYF | TRBJ2-5 | TRBD1 | . | TRBV19
TGTGCCAGCAGCTTAGCGCCGCTAGCGGGGGTGAACACAGATACGCAGTATTTT | CASSLAPLAGVNTDTQYF | TRBJ2-3 | TRBD2 | . | TRBV7-2
TGTGCCACCATGCAGGGGGCCTACACTGAAGCTTTCTTT | CATMQGAYTEAFF | TRBJ1-1 | TRBD1 | . | TRBV24-1
TGTGCCAGCAGCCAAGGTCAGCCTGACACCTACGAGCAGTACTTC | CASSQGQPDTYEQYF | TRBJ2-7 | . | . | TRBV14
TGTGCCATCAGACTACAACTAGCGGGGAGCAATGAGCAGTTCTTC | CAIRLQLAGSNEQFF | TRBJ2-1 | TRBD2 | . | TRBV10-3
TGTGCCAGCAGTTCTCCCGGGACAGGGGACTACACTGAAGCTTTCTTT | CASSSPGTGDYTEAFF | TRBJ1-1 | TRBD1 | . | TRBV28
TGTGCCAGCAGTTCCGGGTTACCGGGGAGCGAGCAGTACTTC | CASSSGLPGSEQYF | TRBJ2-7 | . | . | TRBV6-6
TGTGCCAGCAGCTTCGTGGGGAGCAGGACGAGCTCCTACAATGAGCAGTTCTTC | CASSFVGSRTSSYNEQFF | TRBJ2-1 | . | . | TRBV7-9
TGTGCCTGGGCTAGCTCAGATACGCAGTATTTT | CAWASSDTQYF | TRBJ2-3 | . | . | TRBV30
TGTGCCAGCAGCTTCGGGACGGGAGTGGGTGTTGGCTACACCTTC | CASSFGTGVGVGYTF | TRBJ1-2 | . | . | TRBV7-6
TGCGCCAGCAGTTTACTAGCGGGAAACAATGAGCAGTTCTTC | CASSLLAGNNEQFF | TRBJ2-1 | TRBD2 | . | TRBV5-1
TGTGCCAGCAGTTCCCCTTTAAGACAGGGGGCAGCCGGGGAGCTGTTTTTT | CASSSPLRQGAAGELFF | TRBJ2-2 | TRBD1 | few | TRBV27
TGCGCCAGCAGCTTGGGTCAGCCGGGGACCTACAATGAGCAGTTCTTC | CASSLGQPGTYNEQFF | TRBJ2-1 | . | . | TRBV5-1
TGTGCCAGCTCACCACCGGTCCGGGGTGAGATCCCTGAGCAGTTCTTC | CASSPPVRGEIPEQFF | TRBJ2-1 | . | . | TRBV18
TGTGCCAGCAGCCCAAGGACAGGGAACACTGAAGCTTTCTTT | CASSPRTGNTEAFF | TRBJ1-1 | TRBD1 | . | TRBV7-8
TGTGCCAGCAGCCTGGGAGGGACAGGGATGCAGAGCTACACCTTC | CASSLGGTGMQSYTF | TRBJ1-2 | TRBD1 | . | TRBV7-2
TGTGCCAGCAGCCAAGGACAGAACTATGGCTACACCTTC | CASSQGQNYGYTF | TRBJ1-2 | . | . | TRBV6-6
TGTGCCAGCAGTTTAATTGCAGGAGACAGGGGCTACACCTTC | CASSLIAGDRGYTF | TRBJ1-2 | . | . | TRBV28
TGTGCCACGTATCAGAGGAATGAGCAGTTCTTC | CATYQRNEQFF | TRBJ2-1 | . | . | TRBV15